One and the same sample provided the 24 T cell receptor beta chains below, sequenced in a study of breast tumors, draining lymph nodes, adjacent tissues. TCRdb ran MiXCR on the multiplex PCR reads and lists one entry per CDR3 protein. The sample lists 17,000 or so distinct CDR3 sequences; about two thirds were seen once. The material sequenced was tumor-adjacent breast tissue. The receptors were gathered from a female donor with breast cancer. Some clones in this sample may be carry-over from other donors' samples.

The V call is TRBV2, the J call TRBJ1-6; D perhaps matches TRBD1 (6 bases). Trimming took off 4 bases at V and 5 bases at J, with 15 bases between the two ends. The germline V gene encodes CDR1 SNHLY and CDR2 FYNNEI. This CDR3 contains 16 residues. The CDR3 is CASSVEGHLNNSPLHF. CDR3 nucleotide sequence: TGTGCCAGCAGTGTGGAGGGACACCTAAATAATTCACCCCTCCACTTT.

Only one count was recorded for this clonotype. This chain connects TRBV7-8 to TRBJ2-7; 7 positions agree with TRBD1. The CDR3 contains 14 residues. CDR1 is SGHVS, CDR2 FQNEAQ, per germline. The V segment lost 5 bases and the J segment 1 base; nucleotides outside the gene matches: 5. DNA of the CDR3: TGTGCCAGCAGCACCCCGGGACAGTCCTACGAGCAGTACTTC. The encoded protein is CASSTPGQSYEQYF.

The rearrangement links TRBV15 to TRBJ1-2; 7 positions agree with TRBD1. The CDR3 consists of 15 residues. The V gene's germline CDR1 is LNHNV and CDR2 YYDKDF (reference sequence). The V gene end was trimmed by 0 bases and the J gene end by 5 bases; junction bases not matched to a gene: 6. The CDR3 nucleotides are TGTGCCACCAGCAGAGATGACAGGGAGTTTTATGGCTACACCTTC. Encoded protein: CATSRDDREFYGYTF.

This clonotype was recorded only once. This rearrangement joins TRBV7-9 to TRBJ1-2; D is ambiguous. CDR1 and CDR2 (germline): SEHNR, FQNEAQ (reference sequence). Trimming took off 7 bases at V and 2 bases at J, with 20 bases between the two ends. This CDR3 spans 16 amino acids. CDR3 protein: CASTLLSQPENYGYTF. The CDR3, as DNA: TGTGCCAGCACCTTGTTATCCCAGCCCGAAAACTATGGCTACACCTTC. The variable domain in full, with the rest retrieved from reference TRBV7-9 and TRBJ1-2, is DTGVSQNPRHKITKRGQNVTFRCDPISEHNRLYWYRQTLGQGPEFLTYFQNEAQLEKSRLLSDRFSAERPKGSFSTLEIQRTEQGDSAMYLCASTLLSQPENYGYTFGSGTRLTVV.

The rearrangement uses TRBV7-2 and TRBJ1-5; tentatively, D is TRBD1 (6 bases). The CDR3 is 14 residues long. The V end was cut by 1 base, the J end by 6 bases, with 10 bases between. Germline CDR1 and CDR2: SGHTA and FQGNSA. CDR3 sequence (DNA): TGTGCCAGCAGCTTAGACAGGGTTAGTCAGCCCCAGCATTTT. Protein: CASSLDRVSQPQHF.

The rearrangement links TRBV20-1 to TRBJ2-1; no definite D call. Germline CDR1 DFQATT, CDR2 SNEGSKA (reference sequence). This CDR3 has 14 residues. Trimming left V 5 bases short and J 0 bases short, with 11 bases between. CDR3 coding DNA: TGCAGTGCTTCGTCTCGGAGCTCCTACAATGAGCAGTTCTTC. Its translation is CSASSRSSYNEQFF.

This clonotype occurred many times. A much larger clone lies one base from this, so it may be a read error. J is TRBJ1-2 and V is TRBV11-3; tentative D call: TRBD1 (6 bases). Per germline, CDR1 SGHNT and CDR2 YENEEA. The ends were cut back, 7 bases at V and 8 bases at J, with 20 bases in the middle. The CDR3 spans 14 residues. The CDR3 DNA reads TGTGCCAGCACCAAAAAGGGGGGCACGTGGGGCTACACCTTC. This codes for CASTKKGGTWGYTF. The entire variable domain, with the rest obtained from reference TRBV11-3 and TRBJ1-2, is as follows: EAGVVQSPRYKIIEKKQPVAFWCNPISGHNTLYWYLQNLGQGPELLIRYENEEAVDDSQLPKDRFSAERLKGVDSTLKIQPAELGDSAVYLCASTKKGGTWGYTFGSGTRLTVV.

This clonotype was counted many times. The V call is TRBV7-6, the J call TRBJ2-3; TRBD2 matches at 14 bases. The germline gives CDR1 SGHVS, CDR2 FNYEAQ. The length of the CDR3 is 16 residues. V lost 5 bases and J lost 3; bases outside the gene matches: 4. The CDR3 reads CASSDGLAGGTDTQYF. As DNA, the CDR3 is TGTGCCAGCAGCGATGGACTAGCGGGGGGAACAGATACGCAGTATTTT.

The gene calls are TRBV20-1 and TRBJ2-6; no clear D gene. The germline V and J ends were trimmed by 8 bases and 0 bases, with 8 bases remaining between them. This CDR3 is 13 amino acids long. Per the germline V gene, CDR1 is DFQATT and CDR2 is SNEGSKA (reference sequence). DNA of the CDR3: TGCAGTTGCGTGACCTCTGGGGCCAACGTCCTGACTTTC. This sequence encodes CSCVTSGANVLTF.

The chain couples TRBV5-6 to TRBJ1-2; possible D gene TRBD1, 5 bases. V lost 0 bases and J lost 6, with 15 bases in between. The CDR3 totals 15 residues. The germline V gene has CDR1 SGHDT and CDR2 YYEEEE. CDR3 nucleotide sequence: TGTGCCAGCAGCTTGGTCCGGCAGGGACGGAATGGCTACACCTTC. It codes for CASSLVRQGRNGYTF.

A single count supports this clonotype. The rearrangement links TRBV7-9 to TRBJ2-7, with TRBD2 identical over 9 bases. CDR3 length: 16 amino acids. Germline CDR1 is SEHNR and CDR2 is FQNEAQ (reference sequence). J gave up 4 bases and V 1 base, and 8 bases lay outside the gene matches. The CDR3 spells CASSLVGGRADYEQYF. The CDR3 DNA follows: TGTGCCAGCAGCTTAGTCGGCGGGAGGGCCGATTACGAGCAGTACTTC.

On this clonotype itself: Since a much larger clone is just one base distant, this may be a read error. The J gene is TRBJ1-1, the V gene TRBV15; 7 nucleotides match TRBD1. Germline CDR1 and CDR2: LNHNV and YYDKDF (reference sequence). This CDR3 has 13 amino acids. The CDR3 protein is CAASRETGQEAFF. The DNA for the CDR3 is TGTGCCGCCAGCAGAGAAACGGGACAGGAAGCTTTCTTT.

The chain links TRBV7-9 to TRBJ1-5; 10 nucleotides line up with TRBD1. Germline V CDR1 and CDR2: SEHNR, FQNEAQ (reference sequence). The CDR3 contains 19 residues. V shed 3 bases, J shed 4 bases, and the junction held 15 bases outside the gene matches. CDR3 DNA: TGTGCCAGCAGCTTTGAGACAGGGGGCGGGGGAGGTTGGAATCAGCCCCAGCATTTT. It is translated as CASSFETGGGGGWNQPQHF.

This clonotype was detected many times. A much bigger clone sits one base away, suggesting this may be a read error. The J gene is TRBJ2-1, the V gene TRBV5-6, with D tentatively TRBD2 (7 bases). Germline V gene data show CDR1 as SGHDT and CDR2 as YYEEEE. Between the trimmed V and J ends, which lost 4 bases and 9 bases, there was a span of 11 bases. This CDR3 spans 12 amino acids. This CDR3 is CASSKGGAEQFF. CDR3 sequence (DNA): TGTGCCAGCAGCAAAGGGGGGGCTGAGCAGTTCTTC.

The V and J genes are TRBV9 and TRBJ2-3; TRBD2 agrees at 10 bases. Losses at the gene ends were 0 bases for V and 6 bases for J; bases not matched to a gene: 7. The CDR3 runs 16 residues. The germline V gene has CDR1 SGDLS and CDR2 YYNGEE. The CDR3 sequence is CASSVAPTSGSDTQYF. The CDR3 region has the DNA TGTGCCAGCAGCGTAGCTCCGACTAGCGGGTCCGATACGCAGTATTTT.

CDR3: CASRTGTSGIEQYF. The CDR3 coding sequence is TGTGCCAGCAGAACCGGGACTAGCGGGATAGAGCAGTACTTC. The rearrangement uses TRBV2 and TRBJ2-7; 13 bases agree with TRBD2. From germline, CDR1 is SNHLY and CDR2 FYNNEI. The CDR3 extends over 14 amino acids. Trimming cost V 6 bases and J 7 bases; bases outside gene matches: 6. The whole variable domain, remainder taken from reference TRBV2 and TRBJ2-7, is EPEVTQTPSHQVTQMGQEVILRCVPISNHLYFYWYRQILGQKVEFLVSFYNNEISEKSEIFDDQFSVERPDGSNFTLKIRSTKLEDSAMYFCASRTGTSGIEQYFGPGTRLTVT.

The J gene is TRBJ1-5, the V gene TRBV9, with 12 nucleotides matching TRBD1. The V segment lost 4 bases and the J segment 7 bases; nucleotides outside the gene matches: 6. Germline lookup yields CDR1 SGDLS and CDR2 YYNGEE. The CDR3 runs to 15 residues. The CDR3 sequence is CASSQGQGARQPQHF. The DNA for the CDR3 is TGTGCCAGCAGCCAGGGACAGGGGGCGCGCCAGCCCCAGCATTTT.

The chain has TRBV29-1 and TRBJ2-7; the D gene is possibly TRBD2 (5 bases). The CDR3 is 12 residues long. Looked up from germline, CDR1 is SQVTM and CDR2 is ANQGSEA. V gave up 3 bases and J gave up 5 bases, with 11 bases separating them. Here the CDR3 reads CSVDDGVDEQYF. CDR3 coding DNA: TGCAGCGTTGATGACGGGGTTGACGAGCAGTACTTC.

The V call is TRBV24-1, the J call TRBJ1-5; tentative D call: TRBD1 (6 bases). Trimming took off 3 bases at V and 7 bases at J, with 9 bases between the two ends. Germline V lookup: CDR1 KGHDR, CDR2 SFDVKD. CDR3 length equals 13 residues. The CDR3 nucleotides read TGTGCCACCAGTGATACAGGGAACCAGCCCCAGCATTTT. Its translation: CATSDTGNQPQHF.

Notes on this clonotype: Germline is not matched at one junction end, which may reflect a read error. The genes are TRBV7-9 and TRBJ2-7; D unclear. This CDR3 contains 13 residues. Per germline, CDR1 SEHNR and CDR2 FQNEAQ (reference sequence). CDR3 amino acids: CACSQDLYYEQYF. DNA for the CDR3: TGTGCCTGCAGCCAGGACCTATACTATGAGCAGTACTTC.

This chain connects TRBV7-8 to TRBJ2-2; 7 bases agree with TRBD2. The CDR3 consists of 12 residues. CDR1 is SGHVS, CDR2 FQNEAQ, per germline. Trimming took 8 bases from V and 3 from J; bases not matched to a gene: 0. The CDR3 reads CASGGDTGELFF. In DNA form, the CDR3 reads TGTGCCAGCGGGGGGGACACCGGGGAGCTGTTTTTT.

The chain joins TRBV2 to TRBJ1-6, with D tentatively TRBD1 (5 bases). The CDR3 is 15 residues long. Trimming left V 1 base short and J 9 bases short, with 13 bases between. Germline V gene sequence: CDR1 SNHLY, CDR2 FYNNEI. The CDR3 nucleotides read TGTGCCAGCAGTGAAGAAGCAGGGATGGCTTCACCCCTCCACTTT. Its translation: CASSEEAGMASPLHF.

This clonotype was counted ten times or more. The chain uses TRBV5-4 and TRBJ1-5; no clear D gene. Trimming cost V 0 bases and J 4 bases, with 8 bases left between them. There are 14 residues in the CDR3. Germline CDR1 reads SGHNT; CDR2 reads YYREEE (reference sequence). The CDR3, as DNA: TGTGCCAGCAGCTTGGACGGATTTAATCAGCCCCAGCATTTT. This sequence encodes CASSLDGFNQPQHF. Using reference TRBV5-4 and TRBJ1-5 for the parts outside the CDR3, the full variable domain is ETGVTQSPTHLIKTRGQQVTLRCSSQSGHNTVSWYQQALGQGPQFIFQYYREEENGRGNFPPRFSGLQFPNYSSELNVNALELDDSALYLCASSLDGFNQPQHFGDGTRLSIL.

The chain links TRBV4-3 to TRBJ2-2, with TRBD2 matching 9 bases. The CDR3 length is 18 residues. In germline, CDR1 is LGHNA, CDR2 YSLEER. V trimming: 2 bases; J trimming: 0 bases; junction bases outside the gene matches: 7. The CDR3 sequence is CASSQPALAGSNTGELFF. The CDR3, as DNA: TGCGCCAGCAGCCAACCAGCACTAGCGGGTTCGAACACCGGGGAGCTGTTTTTT.